This is a list of T cell receptor beta chains from one sample in a study of T cell responses to AZD1222 COVID-19 vaccine. Some clones are missing from TCRdb's copy, which holds only in-frame ones; the method was immunoSEQ multiplex PCR. Of some 150,000 clones in the sample, approximately 91% were seen once. Sequencing was performed on peripheral blood, taken 28 days after the second AZD1222 dose. The receptors originated from an adult who received the AZD1222 COVID-19 vaccine. The CDR3 runs from the conserved cysteine through the conserved F or W. Each record gives: D gene, J gene, CDR3 length, clone size, V gene, CDR3 DNA, CDR3 protein. D genes are given only for firm matches. Expanded clones get a size class; other rows say once, few or many, or leave the size out.

>.|TRBJ2-3|13|.|TRBV19
TGTGCCAGTAGTCCGCTCGTTACGGATACGCAGTATTTT
CASSPLVTDTQYF
>.|TRBJ1-6|15|.|TRBV10-2
TGCGCCAGCACCCCGAGGGGTGACTATAATTCACCCCTCCACTTT
CASTPRGDYNSPLHF
>.|TRBJ1-5|15|.|TRBV7-2
TGTGCCAGCAGCTTAGCATCGTGGGGGAATCAGCCCCAGCATTTT
CASSLASWGNQPQHF
>TRBD1|TRBJ1-4|15|once|TRBV5-1
TGCGCCAGCAGCATGTGGACAGGGCTTAGGGAAAAACTGTTTTTT
CASSMWTGLREKLFF
>.|TRBJ1-1|17|once|TRBV15
TGTGCCACCAGCAGAGATAGGAGGGGTCAGAGCCCTACTGAAGCTTTCTTT
CATSRDRRGQSPTEAFF
>TRBD1|TRBJ1-5|16|.|TRBV6-1
TGTGCCAGCAGTGAACCGGGACAGGGTTATAGTCAGCCCCAGCATTTT
CASSEPGQGYSQPQHF
>TRBD1|TRBJ1-2|20|.|TRBV2
TGTGCCAGCAGTGAATACTCTCTCCCGGGACAGGGGGCTGTTAACTATGGCTACACCTTC
CASSEYSLPGQGAVNYGYTF
>.|TRBJ1-6|15|.|TRBV27
TGTGCCAGCAGTTTAGCCTACTCCTATAATTCACCCCTCCACTTT
CASSLAYSYNSPLHF
>.|TRBJ1-1|14|.|TRBV11-1
TGTGCCAGCAACCCGGTGGGTCAGAACACTGAAGCTTTCTTT
CASNPVGQNTEAFF
>TRBD1|TRBJ1-2|13|.|TRBV5-1
TGCGCCAGCTACAGGACAGGCCAAGAGAGCTACACCTTC
CASYRTGQESYTF
>TRBD2|TRBJ2-2|15|.|TRBV7-9
TGTGCCAGCAGCCAGGGACTAGCGGGTACCGGGGAGCTGTTTTTT
CASSQGLAGTGELFF
>.|TRBJ1-5|14|few|TRBV30
TGTGCCTGGAGGGATTTCGGCAGCAATCAGCCCCAGCATTTT
CAWRDFGSNQPQHF
>.|TRBJ2-5|12|.|TRBV18
TGTGCCAGCTCACCCGGAGGGCAGACCCAGTACTTC
CASSPGGQTQYF
>.|TRBJ1-5|13|.|TRBV30
TGTGCCTGGAGTGCTGACAGTAAGCAGCCCCAGCATTTT
CAWSADSKQPQHF
>TRBD2|TRBJ2-7|15|.|TRBV5-1
TGCGCCAGCAGCTTAACTAGCGGGGGGGCAAACGAGCAGTACTTC
CASSLTSGGANEQYF
>.|TRBJ1-5|15|once|TRBV7-8
TGTGCCAGCAGCTCAGAAGGCTATAGCAATCAGCCCCAGCATTTT
CASSSEGYSNQPQHF
>.|TRBJ1-5|15|.|TRBV5-8
TGTGCCAGCAGCTTGGGGAACAGTGTTAATCAGCCCCAGCATTTT
CASSLGNSVNQPQHF
>.|TRBJ1-2|11|.|TRBV28
TGTGCCAGCAGTATTAACTATGGCTACACCTTC
CASSINYGYTF
>.|TRBJ2-1|13|once|TRBV2
TGTGCCAGCAGTGAACGGACGACGACGGAGCAGTTCTTC
CASSERTTTEQFF
>.|TRBJ2-2|16|.|TRBV5-5
TGTGCCAGCAGCCCAAAGGGCGGGGGCAACACCGGGGAGCTGTTTTTT
CASSPKGGGNTGELFF
>TRBD1|TRBJ1-5|14|once|TRBV19
TGTGCCAGTAGTATCCCAGGGGGCGGTCAGCCCCAGCATTTT
CASSIPGGGQPQHF
>.|TRBJ2-2|14|.|TRBV4-2
TGTGCCAGCAGCCAAGATCGAGGTCCCGGGGAGCTGTTTTTT
CASSQDRGPGELFF
>.|TRBJ2-3|13|.|TRBV13
TGTGCCAGCAGCTTAGGGAGCACAGATACGCAGTATTTT
CASSLGSTDTQYF